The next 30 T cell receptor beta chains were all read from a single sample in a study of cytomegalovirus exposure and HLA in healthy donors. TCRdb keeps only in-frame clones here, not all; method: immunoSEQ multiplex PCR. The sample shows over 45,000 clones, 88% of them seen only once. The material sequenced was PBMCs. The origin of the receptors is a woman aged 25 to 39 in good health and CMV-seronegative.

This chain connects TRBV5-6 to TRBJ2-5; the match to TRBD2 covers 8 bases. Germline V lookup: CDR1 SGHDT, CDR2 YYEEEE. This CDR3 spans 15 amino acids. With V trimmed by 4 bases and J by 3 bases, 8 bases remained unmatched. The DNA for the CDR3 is TGTGCCAGCAGCCTGTTAGCGGGGAACAAAGAGACCCAGTACTTC. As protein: CASSLLAGNKETQYF.

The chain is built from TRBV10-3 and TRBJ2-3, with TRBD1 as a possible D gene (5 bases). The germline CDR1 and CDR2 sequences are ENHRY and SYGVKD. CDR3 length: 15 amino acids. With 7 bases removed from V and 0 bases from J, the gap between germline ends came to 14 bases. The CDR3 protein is CAINSPGSSTDTQYF. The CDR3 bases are TGTGCCATCAATTCCCCAGGGTCTAGCACAGATACGCAGTATTTT.

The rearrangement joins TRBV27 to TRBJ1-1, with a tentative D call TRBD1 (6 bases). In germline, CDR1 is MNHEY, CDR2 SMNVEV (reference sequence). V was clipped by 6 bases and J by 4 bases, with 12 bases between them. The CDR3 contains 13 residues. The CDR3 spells CASRLGGITEAFF. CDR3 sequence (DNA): TGTGCCAGCAGATTAGGGGGGATCACTGAAGCTTTCTTT.

Here the CDR3 reads CASSPQGPYNEQFF. CDR3 nucleotide sequence: TGTGCCAGCTCACCGCAGGGCCCCTACAATGAGCAGTTCTTC. The J gene is TRBJ2-1, the V gene TRBV18, with a possible D match to TRBD1 (5 bases). V was shortened by 3 bases and J by 2 bases, with 8 bases between the two germline ends. CDR1 is KGHSH and CDR2 is LQKENI in the germline V gene. The CDR3 totals 14 residues.

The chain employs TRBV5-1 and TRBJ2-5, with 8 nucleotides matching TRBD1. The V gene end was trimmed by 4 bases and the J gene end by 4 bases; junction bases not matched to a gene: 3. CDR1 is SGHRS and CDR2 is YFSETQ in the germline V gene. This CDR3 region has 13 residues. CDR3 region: CASSGGQGETQYF. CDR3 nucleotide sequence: TGCGCCAGCAGCGGAGGACAGGGAGAGACCCAGTACTTC.

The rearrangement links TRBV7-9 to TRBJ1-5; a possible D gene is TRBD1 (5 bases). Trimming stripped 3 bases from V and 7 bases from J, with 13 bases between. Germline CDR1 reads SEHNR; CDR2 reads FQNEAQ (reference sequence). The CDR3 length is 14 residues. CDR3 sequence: CASSLGPGWQPQHF. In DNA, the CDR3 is TGTGCCAGCAGCTTGGGGCCAGGGTGGCAGCCCCAGCATTTT.

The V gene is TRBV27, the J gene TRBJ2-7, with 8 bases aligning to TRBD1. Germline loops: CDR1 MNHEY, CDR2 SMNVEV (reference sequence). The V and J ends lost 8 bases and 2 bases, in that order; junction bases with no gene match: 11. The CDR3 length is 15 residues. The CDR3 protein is CASAAGGTGTYEQYF. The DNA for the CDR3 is TGTGCCAGCGCGGCTGGGGGGACAGGAACCTACGAGCAGTACTTC.

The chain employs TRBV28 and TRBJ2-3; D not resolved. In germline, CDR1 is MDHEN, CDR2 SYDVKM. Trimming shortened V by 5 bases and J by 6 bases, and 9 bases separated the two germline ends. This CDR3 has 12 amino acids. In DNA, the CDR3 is TGTGCCAGCAGTCGCCCCGGGGATACGCAGTATTTT. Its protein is CASSRPGDTQYF.

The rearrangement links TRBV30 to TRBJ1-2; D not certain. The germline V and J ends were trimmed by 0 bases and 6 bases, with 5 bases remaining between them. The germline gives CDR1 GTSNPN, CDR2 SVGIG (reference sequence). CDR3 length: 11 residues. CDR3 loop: CAWSVFDGYTF. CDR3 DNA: TGTGCCTGGAGTGTGTTCGATGGCTACACCTTC.

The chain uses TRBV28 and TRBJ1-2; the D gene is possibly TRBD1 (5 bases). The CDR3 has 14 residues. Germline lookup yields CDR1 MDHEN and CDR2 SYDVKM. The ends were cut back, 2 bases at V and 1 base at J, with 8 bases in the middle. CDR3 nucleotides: TGTGCCAGCAGTTTACAGGGCGGTAACTATGGCTACACCTTC. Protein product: CASSLQGGNYGYTF.

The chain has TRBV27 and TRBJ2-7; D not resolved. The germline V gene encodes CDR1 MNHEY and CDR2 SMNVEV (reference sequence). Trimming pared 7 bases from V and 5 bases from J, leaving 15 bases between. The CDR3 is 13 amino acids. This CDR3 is CASKRSGLHEQYF. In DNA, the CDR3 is TGTGCCAGCAAACGTTCAGGTCTCCACGAGCAGTACTTC.

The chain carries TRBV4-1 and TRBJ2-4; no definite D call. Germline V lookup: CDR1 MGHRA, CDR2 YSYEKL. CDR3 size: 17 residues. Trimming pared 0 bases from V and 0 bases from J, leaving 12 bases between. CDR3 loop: CASSQDDDILAKNIQYF. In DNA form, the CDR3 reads TGCGCCAGCAGCCAAGATGATGACATACTAGCCAAAAACATTCAGTACTTC.

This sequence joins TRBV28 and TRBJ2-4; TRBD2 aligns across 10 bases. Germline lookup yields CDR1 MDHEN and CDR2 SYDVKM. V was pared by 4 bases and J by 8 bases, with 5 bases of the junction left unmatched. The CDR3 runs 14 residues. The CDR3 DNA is TGTGCCAGCAGTTCTAGCGGGGGTCCGGACATTCAGTACTTC. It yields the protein CASSSSGGPDIQYF.

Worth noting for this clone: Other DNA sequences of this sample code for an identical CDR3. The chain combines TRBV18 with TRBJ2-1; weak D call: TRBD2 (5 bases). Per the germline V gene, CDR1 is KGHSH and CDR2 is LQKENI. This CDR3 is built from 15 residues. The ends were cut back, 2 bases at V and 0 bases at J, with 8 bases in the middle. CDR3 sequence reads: CASSPGLASYNEQFF. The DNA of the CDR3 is TGTGCCAGCTCACCAGGGCTAGCCTCCTACAATGAGCAGTTCTTC.

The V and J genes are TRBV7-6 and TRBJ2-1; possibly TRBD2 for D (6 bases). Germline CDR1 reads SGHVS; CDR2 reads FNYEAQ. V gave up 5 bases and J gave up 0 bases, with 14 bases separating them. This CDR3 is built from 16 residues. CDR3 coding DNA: TGTGCCAGCAGCCCATATAGCGGAAGCTCCTACAATGAGCAGTTCTTC. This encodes CASSPYSGSSYNEQFF.

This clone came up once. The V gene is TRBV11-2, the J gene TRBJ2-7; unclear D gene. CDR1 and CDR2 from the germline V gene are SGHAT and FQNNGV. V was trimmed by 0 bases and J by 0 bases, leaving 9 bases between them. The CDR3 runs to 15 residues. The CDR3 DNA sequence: TGTGCCAGCAGCTTAGATCAGGCAGTCTCCTACGAGCAGTACTTC. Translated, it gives CASSLDQAVSYEQYF.

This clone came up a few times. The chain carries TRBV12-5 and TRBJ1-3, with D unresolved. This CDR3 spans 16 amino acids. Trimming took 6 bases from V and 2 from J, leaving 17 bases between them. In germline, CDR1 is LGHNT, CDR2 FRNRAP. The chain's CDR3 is CASGVFGRGAGNTIYF. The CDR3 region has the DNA TGTGCTAGTGGCGTCTTCGGTCGGGGAGCTGGAAACACCATATATTTT.

CDR3 DNA sequence: TGTGCCAGCAGTTATGAGGACAGGGGAAGGGAGACCCAGTACTTC. Translated: CASSYEDRGRETQYF. The gene calls are TRBV6-5 and TRBJ2-5; 9 nucleotides agree with TRBD1. The CDR3 totals 15 residues. V gave up 3 bases and J gave up 5 bases; unmatched junction bases: 7. From germline, CDR1 is MNHEY and CDR2 SVGAGI.

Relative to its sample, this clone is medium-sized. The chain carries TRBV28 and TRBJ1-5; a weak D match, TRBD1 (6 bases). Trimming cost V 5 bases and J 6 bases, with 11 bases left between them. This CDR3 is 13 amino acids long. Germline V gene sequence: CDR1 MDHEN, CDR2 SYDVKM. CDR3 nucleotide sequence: TGTGCCAGCAGTCCACAGGGAGTTCAGCCCCAGCATTTT. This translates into CASSPQGVQPQHF.

CDR3 residues: CASSLRDRLYNEQFF. CDR3 DNA: TGTGCCAGCAGTTTAAGGGACAGGTTATACAATGAGCAGTTCTTC. V and J are TRBV27 and TRBJ2-1; 8 bases map to TRBD1. The CDR3 totals 15 residues. V lost 2 bases and J lost 4; bases outside the gene matches: 4. CDR1 and CDR2 (germline): MNHEY, SMNVEV (reference sequence).

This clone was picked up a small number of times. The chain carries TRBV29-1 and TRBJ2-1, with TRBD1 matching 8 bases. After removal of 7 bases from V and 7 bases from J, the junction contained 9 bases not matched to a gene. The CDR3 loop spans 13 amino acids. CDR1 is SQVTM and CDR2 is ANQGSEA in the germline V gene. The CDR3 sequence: CSGRTGSGNEQFF. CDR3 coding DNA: TGCAGCGGTCGGACAGGGTCGGGGAATGAGCAGTTCTTC.

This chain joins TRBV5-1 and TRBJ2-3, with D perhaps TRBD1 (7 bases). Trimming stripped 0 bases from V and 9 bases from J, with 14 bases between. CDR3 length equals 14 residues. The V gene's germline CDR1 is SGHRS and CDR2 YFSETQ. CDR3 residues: CASSLGLEGATQYF. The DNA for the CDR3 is TGCGCCAGCAGCTTGGGACTGGAGGGGGCAACGCAGTATTTT.

CDR3 nucleotide sequence: TGCAGCGTTGACTCCAGGACAGGGGGCATCCTAGCGGGGTCTTACAATGAGCAGTTCTTC. Translation gives CSVDSRTGGILAGSYNEQFF. J is TRBJ2-1 and V is TRBV29-1, with TRBD1 matching over 11 bases. This CDR3 spans 20 amino acids. The germline V gene has CDR1 SQVTM and CDR2 ANQGSEA. V lost 3 bases to trimming and J lost 4 bases; unmatched junction nucleotides: 20.

CDR3 residues: CASSSPFNEKLFF. The CDR3 bases are TGTGCCAGCAGTTCCCCCTTCAATGAAAAACTGTTTTTT. This rearrangement joins TRBV27 to TRBJ1-4; D is unresolved. CDR1 and CDR2 (germline): MNHEY, SMNVEV (reference sequence). The length of the CDR3 is 13 residues. Trimming took off 4 bases at V and 5 bases at J, with 8 bases between the two ends. The whole variable domain, filled in from reference TRBV27 and TRBJ1-4, reads EAQVTQNPRYLITVTGKKLTVTCSQNMNHEYMSWYRQDPGLGLRQIYYSMNVEVTDKGDVPEGYKVSRKEKRNFPLILESPSPNQTSLYFCASSSPFNEKLFFGSGTQLSVL.

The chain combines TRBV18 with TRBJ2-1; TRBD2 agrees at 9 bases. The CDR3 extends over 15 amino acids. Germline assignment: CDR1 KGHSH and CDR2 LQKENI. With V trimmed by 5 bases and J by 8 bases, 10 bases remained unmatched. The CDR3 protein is CASSKTSGGSHEQFF. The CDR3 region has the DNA TGTGCCAGCTCAAAGACTAGCGGTGGGAGCCATGAGCAGTTCTTC. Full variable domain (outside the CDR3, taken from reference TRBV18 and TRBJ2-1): NAGVMQNPRHLVRRRGQEARLRCSPMKGHSHVYWYRQLPEEGLKFMVYLQKENIIDESGMPKERFSAEFPKEGPSILRIQQVVRGDSAAYFCASSKTSGGSHEQFFGPGTRLTVL.

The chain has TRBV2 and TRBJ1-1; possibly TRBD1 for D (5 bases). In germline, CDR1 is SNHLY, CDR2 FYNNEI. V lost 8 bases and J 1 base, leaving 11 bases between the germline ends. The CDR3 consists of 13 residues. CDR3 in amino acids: CASLQEPNTEAFF. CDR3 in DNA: TGTGCCAGCCTACAGGAGCCGAACACTGAAGCTTTCTTT.

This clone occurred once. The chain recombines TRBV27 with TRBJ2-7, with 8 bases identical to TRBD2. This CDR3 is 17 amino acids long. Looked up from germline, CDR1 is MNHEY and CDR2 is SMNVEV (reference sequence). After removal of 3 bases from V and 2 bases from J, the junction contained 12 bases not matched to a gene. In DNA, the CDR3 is TGTGCCAGCAGTTTCCTCCCTACGCGGGAGGTACCCTACGAGCAGTACTTC. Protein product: CASSFLPTREVPYEQYF.

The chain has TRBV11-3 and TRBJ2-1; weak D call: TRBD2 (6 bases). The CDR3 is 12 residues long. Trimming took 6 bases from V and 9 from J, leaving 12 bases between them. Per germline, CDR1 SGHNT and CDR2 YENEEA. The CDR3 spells CASSLTSSEQFF. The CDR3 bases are TGTGCCAGCAGTTTAACTAGCAGTGAGCAGTTCTTC.

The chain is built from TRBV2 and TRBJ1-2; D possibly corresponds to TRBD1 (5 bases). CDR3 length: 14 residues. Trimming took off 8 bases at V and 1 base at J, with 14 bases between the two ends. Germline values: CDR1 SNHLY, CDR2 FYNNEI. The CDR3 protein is CASLLGHLNYGYTF. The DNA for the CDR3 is TGTGCCAGCCTCCTAGGACATCTTAACTATGGCTACACCTTC. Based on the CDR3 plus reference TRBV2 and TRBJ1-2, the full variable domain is EPEVTQTPSHQVTQMGQEVILRCVPISNHLYFYWYRQILGQKVEFLVSFYNNEISEKSEIFDDQFSVERPDGSNFTLKIRSTKLEDSAMYFCASLLGHLNYGYTFGSGTRLTVV.

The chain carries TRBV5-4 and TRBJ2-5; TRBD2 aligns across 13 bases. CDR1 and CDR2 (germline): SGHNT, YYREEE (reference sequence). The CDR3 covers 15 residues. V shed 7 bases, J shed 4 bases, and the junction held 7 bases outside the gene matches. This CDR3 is CASFSRTSGRETQYF. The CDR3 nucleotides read TGTGCCAGCTTCTCCCGGACTAGCGGGAGAGAGACCCAGTACTTC.